A single sample is the source of the 17 T cell receptor beta chains below, sequenced in a study of shared clonotypes between healthy human individuals. Libraries were prepared by immunoSEQ multiplex PCR; TCRdb keeps only in-frame clonotypes and omits some of them. The table records about 1.5 million clones, 98% of them present only once. The specimen sequenced was naive CD4+ T cells sorted from blood. Subset indicated: CD45RA+ positively selected. The source of these receptors is a man aged 25 to 45 in good health.

The CDR3 here is CSGPPGGTYEQYF. CDR3 DNA sequence: TGCAGCGGCCCCCCCGGGGGTACCTACGAGCAGTACTTC. The chain has TRBV29-1 and TRBJ2-7; the D gene is possibly TRBD2 (6 bases). This CDR3 comprises 13 residues. V lost 7 bases, J lost 2 bases, and 15 bases lay in between. Germline lookup yields CDR1 SQVTM and CDR2 ANQGSEA.

The chain carries TRBV28 and TRBJ1-2; D might be TRBD1 (5 bases). Trimming removed 7 bases at V and 2 bases at J, with 17 bases between. The CDR3 length is 15 residues. Germline V gene lookup returns CDR1 MDHEN and CDR2 SYDVKM. CDR3 loop: CASTSPTWGNYGYTF. DNA of the CDR3: TGTGCCAGCACCTCACCCACCTGGGGCAACTATGGCTACACCTTC.

The rearrangement links TRBV10-2 to TRBJ2-7; possible D gene TRBD1, 6 bases. Per germline, CDR1 WSHSY and CDR2 SAAADI. V was trimmed by 10 bases and J by 5 bases, leaving 15 bases between them. This CDR3 region has 12 residues. In nucleotides, the CDR3 is TGCGCCACCCAACTGGGGGCGCACGAGCAGTACTTC. Translation: CATQLGAHEQYF.

The V call is TRBV14, the J call TRBJ2-7; TRBD1 matches 9 bases. This CDR3 has 13 amino acids. After removal of 4 bases from V and 5 bases from J, the junction contained 3 bases not matched to a gene. Per the germline V gene, CDR1 is SGHDN and CDR2 is FVKESK. For the CDR3, the DNA is TGTGCCAGCAGCCGACAGGGGGTCCACGAGCAGTACTTC. Residues: CASSRQGVHEQYF.

The chain carries TRBV5-1 and TRBJ1-1, with D unresolved. The CDR3 totals 16 residues. Trimming removed 4 bases at V and 4 bases at J, with 20 bases between. Per germline, CDR1 SGHRS and CDR2 YFSETQ. In nucleotides, the CDR3 is TGCGCCAGCAGCCCCTCGGCGGGCCCGGAACTCACTGAAGCTTTCTTT. Its protein is CASSPSAGPELTEAFF.

The J gene is TRBJ1-5, the V gene TRBV6-1; D gene unclear. The CDR3 contains 15 residues. Germline values: CDR1 MNHNS, CDR2 SASEGT. V was clipped by 0 bases and J by 3 bases, with 9 bases between them. The CDR3 DNA reads as TGTGCCAGCAGTGAAGCGCTGGCAGCCAATCAGCCCCAGCATTTT. Protein sequence: CASSEALAANQPQHF.

The rearrangement uses TRBV11-3 and TRBJ2-5; D possibly corresponds to TRBD2 (5 bases). This CDR3 is 16 amino acids long. Deletions cut 1 base from V and 2 bases from J, with 14 bases between. Germline V lookup: CDR1 SGHNT, CDR2 YENEEA. CDR3 DNA sequence: TGTGCCAGCAGCTTAGGAGTTTCCGGGGAACAAGAGACCCAGTACTTC. Its translation is CASSLGVSGEQETQYF.

The rearrangement joins TRBV6-6 to TRBJ1-3; the D is unclear. This CDR3 has 15 residues. The germline gives CDR1 MNHNY, CDR2 SVGAGI (reference sequence). The ends were cut back, 5 bases at V and 4 bases at J, with 15 bases in the middle. CDR3 nucleotides: TGTGCCAGCAGTAACCGAGGAGGGTACGGAAACACCATATATTTT. Translated: CASSNRGGYGNTIYF.

The V call is TRBV7-8, the J call TRBJ1-1; D remains ambiguous. There are 12 residues in the CDR3. Germline loops: CDR1 SGHVS, CDR2 FQNEAQ. Trimming took off 6 bases at V and 1 base at J, with 6 bases between the two ends. The CDR3 spells CASSLENTEAFF. The CDR3 nucleotides read TGTGCCAGCAGTCTGGAGAACACTGAAGCTTTCTTT.

A single count supports this clone. The rearrangement links TRBV6-5 to TRBJ2-7; 13 nucleotides match TRBD2. Per germline, CDR1 MNHEY and CDR2 SVGAGI. The CDR3 length is 15 residues. V was pared by 5 bases and J by 7 bases, with 8 bases of the junction left unmatched. The CDR3 spells CASSGLAGVVREQYF. CDR3 DNA sequence: TGTGCCAGCAGTGGACTAGCGGGAGTCGTCCGGGAGCAGTACTTC.

The genes are TRBV7-8 and TRBJ2-7; the D call may be TRBD1 or TRBD2 (5 bases each). V lost 4 bases, J lost 7 bases, and 20 bases lay in between. The CDR3 has 15 amino acids. Germline V gene sequence: CDR1 SGHVS, CDR2 FQNEAQ. As DNA, the CDR3 is TGTGCCAGCAGCTCAACCGGGACCCGGGGCTGGGAGCAGTACTTC. Translation gives CASSSTGTRGWEQYF.

This clone was recorded once. This rearrangement joins TRBV18 to TRBJ1-1, with 10 positions matching TRBD1. Per germline, CDR1 KGHSH and CDR2 LQKENI. The CDR3 loop spans 17 amino acids. V gave up 4 bases and J gave up 1 base; unmatched junction bases: 9. CDR3 in amino acids: CASSRSRTGGTNTEAFF. The CDR3 DNA follows: TGTGCCAGCTCACGGTCCAGGACAGGGGGTACGAACACTGAAGCTTTCTTT.

The chain is built from TRBV30 and TRBJ1-2, with TRBD1 as a possible D gene (6 bases). Trimming shortened V by 3 bases and J by 3 bases, and 11 bases separated the two germline ends. Germline V gene sequence: CDR1 GTSNPN, CDR2 SVGIG (reference sequence). The CDR3 is 13 residues long. This CDR3 is CAWRLGGYYGYTF. DNA of the CDR3: TGTGCCTGGAGGTTGGGGGGCTACTATGGCTACACCTTC.

Concerning this clone: Sequence at one end of the junction differs from germline and may be a read error. This chain links TRBV9 with TRBJ2-2, with TRBD2 identical over 7 bases. Germline CDR1 SGDLS, CDR2 YYNGEE. The CDR3 is made up of 15 amino acids. CDR3 sequence reads: CTSSVVEGGSGELFF. CDR3 DNA sequence: TGTACCAGCAGCGTCGTAGAGGGAGGGTCCGGGGAGCTGTTTTTT. Complete variable domain (other parts from reference TRBV9 and TRBJ2-2): DSGVTQTPKHLITATGQRVTLRCSPRSGDLSVYWYQQSLDQGLQFLIQYYNGEERAKGNILERFSAQQFPDLHSELNLSSLELGDSALYFCTSSVVEGGSGELFFGEGSRLTVL.

The chain links TRBV6-1 to TRBJ2-6; D possibly uses TRBD1 or TRBD2 (5 bases each). Germline CDR1 is MNHNS and CDR2 is SASEGT. V lost 8 bases to trimming and J lost 2 bases, with 10 bases between them. The CDR3 runs to 14 residues. CDR3 in amino acids: CASHLGAGANVLTF. The CDR3 DNA reads as TGTGCCAGCCACTTGGGGGCTGGGGCCAACGTCCTGACTTTC.

The chain is built from TRBV15 and TRBJ1-5; no reliable D call. The CDR3 sequence is 15 residues long. The V and J ends lost 0 bases and 3 bases respectively, with 9 bases between them. Per germline, CDR1 LNHNV and CDR2 YYDKDF (reference sequence). The chain's CDR3 is CATSRDRTSNQPQHF. CDR3 nucleotides: TGTGCCACCAGCAGAGATCGCACCTCCAATCAGCCCCAGCATTTT.

The chain carries TRBV6-6 and TRBJ2-5; 7 bases are shared with TRBD1. The CDR3 length is 14 residues. Germline V gene lookup returns CDR1 MNHNY and CDR2 SVGAGI (reference sequence). V lost 3 bases, J lost 1 base, and 2 bases stayed unmatched. CDR3 loop: CASSYGTVQETQYF. In nucleotides, the CDR3 is TGTGCCAGCAGTTATGGGACAGTCCAAGAGACCCAGTACTTC.